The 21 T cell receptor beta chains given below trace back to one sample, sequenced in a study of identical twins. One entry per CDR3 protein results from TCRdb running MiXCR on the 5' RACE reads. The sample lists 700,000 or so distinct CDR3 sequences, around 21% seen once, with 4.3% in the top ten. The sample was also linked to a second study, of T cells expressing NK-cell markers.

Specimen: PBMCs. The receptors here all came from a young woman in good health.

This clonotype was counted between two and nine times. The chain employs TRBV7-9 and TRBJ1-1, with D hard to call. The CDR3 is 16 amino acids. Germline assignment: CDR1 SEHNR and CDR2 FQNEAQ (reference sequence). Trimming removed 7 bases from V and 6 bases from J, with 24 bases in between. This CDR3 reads CASTPRRPIIIPEAFF. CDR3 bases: TGTGCCAGCACCCCCCGGAGGCCGATTATAATCCCTGAAGCTTTCTTT.

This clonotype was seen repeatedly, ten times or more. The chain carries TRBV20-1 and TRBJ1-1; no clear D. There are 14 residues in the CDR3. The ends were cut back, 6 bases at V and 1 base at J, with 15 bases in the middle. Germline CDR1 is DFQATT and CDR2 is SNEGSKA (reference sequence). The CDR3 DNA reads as TGCAGTGCCCAAGGAGGGCCAGGGAACACTGAAGCTTTCTTT. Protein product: CSAQGGPGNTEAFF.

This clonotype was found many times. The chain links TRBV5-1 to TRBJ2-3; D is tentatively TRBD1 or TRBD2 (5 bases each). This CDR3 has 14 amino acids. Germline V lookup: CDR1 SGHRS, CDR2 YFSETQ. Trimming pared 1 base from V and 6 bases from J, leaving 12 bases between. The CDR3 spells CASSLWGTGDTQYF. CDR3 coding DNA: TGCGCCAGCAGCTTGTGGGGGACGGGCGATACGCAGTATTTT.

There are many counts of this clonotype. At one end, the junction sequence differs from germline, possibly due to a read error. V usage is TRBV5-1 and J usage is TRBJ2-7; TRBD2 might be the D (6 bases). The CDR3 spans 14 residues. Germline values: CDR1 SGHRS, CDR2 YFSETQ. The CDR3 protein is CASSLGGGSYEQYF. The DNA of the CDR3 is TGTGCCAGCAGCTTAGGTGGGGGGTCCTACGAGCAGTACTTC.

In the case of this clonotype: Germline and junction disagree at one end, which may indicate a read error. CDR3 coding DNA: TGTGCCATCAGCCCCGGGTCACCAGATACGCAGTATTTT. Its protein is CAISPGSPDTQYF. The chain is built from TRBV5-6 and TRBJ2-3; D unresolved. Germline V gene lookup returns CDR1 SGHDT and CDR2 YYEEEE. The CDR3 is made up of 13 amino acids.

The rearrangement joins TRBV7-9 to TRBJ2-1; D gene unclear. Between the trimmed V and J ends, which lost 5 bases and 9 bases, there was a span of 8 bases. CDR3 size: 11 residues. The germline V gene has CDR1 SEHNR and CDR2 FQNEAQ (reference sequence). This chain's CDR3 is CASSPFVEQFF. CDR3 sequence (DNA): TGTGCCAGCAGCCCCTTTGTTGAGCAGTTCTTC.

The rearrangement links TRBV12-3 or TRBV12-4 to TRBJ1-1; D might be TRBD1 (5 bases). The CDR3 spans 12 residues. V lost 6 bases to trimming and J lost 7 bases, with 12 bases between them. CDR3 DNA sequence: TGTGCCAGCAGCCCTGACAGCTATGAAGCTTTCTTT. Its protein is CASSPDSYEAFF.

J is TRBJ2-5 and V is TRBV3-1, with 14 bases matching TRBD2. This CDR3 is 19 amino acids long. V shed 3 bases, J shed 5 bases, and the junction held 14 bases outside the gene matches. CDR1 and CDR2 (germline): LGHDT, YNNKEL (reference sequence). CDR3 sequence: CASSHEAGTSGSVEETQYF. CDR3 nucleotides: TGTGCCAGCAGCCACGAGGCCGGGACTAGCGGGAGTGTGGAGGAGACCCAGTACTTC.

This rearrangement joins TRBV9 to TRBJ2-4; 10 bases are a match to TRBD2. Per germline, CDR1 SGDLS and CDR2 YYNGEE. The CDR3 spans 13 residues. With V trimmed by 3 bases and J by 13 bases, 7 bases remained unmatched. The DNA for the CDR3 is TGTGCCAGCAGCGAGCGGGGGGGCCGGGTCCAGTACTTC. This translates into CASSERGGRVQYF.

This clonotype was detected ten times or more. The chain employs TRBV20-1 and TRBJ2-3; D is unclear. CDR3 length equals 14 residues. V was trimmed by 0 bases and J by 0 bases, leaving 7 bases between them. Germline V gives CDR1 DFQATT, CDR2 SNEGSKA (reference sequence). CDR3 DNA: TGCAGTGCTAGAGACCCTGCTAGCACAGATACGCAGTATTTT. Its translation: CSARDPASTDTQYF.

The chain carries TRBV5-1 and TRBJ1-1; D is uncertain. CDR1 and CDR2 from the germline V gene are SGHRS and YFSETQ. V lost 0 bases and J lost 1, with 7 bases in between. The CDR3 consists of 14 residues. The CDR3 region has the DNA TGCGCCAGCAGCTTGGGGGAGTGGAACACTGAAGCTTTCTTT. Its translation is CASSLGEWNTEAFF.

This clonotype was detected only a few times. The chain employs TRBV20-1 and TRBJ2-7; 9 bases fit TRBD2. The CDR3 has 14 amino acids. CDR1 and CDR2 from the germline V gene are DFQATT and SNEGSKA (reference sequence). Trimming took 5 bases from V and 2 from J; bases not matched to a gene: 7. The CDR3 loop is CSAGSGGRAYEQYF. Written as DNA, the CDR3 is TGCAGTGCTGGTAGCGGGGGTAGGGCCTACGAGCAGTACTTC.

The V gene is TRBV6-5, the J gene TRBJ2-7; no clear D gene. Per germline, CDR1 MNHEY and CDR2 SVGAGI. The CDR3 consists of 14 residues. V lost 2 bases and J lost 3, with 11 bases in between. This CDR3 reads CASSYVGPNYEQYF. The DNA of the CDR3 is TGTGCCAGCAGTTACGTCGGACCCAACTACGAGCAGTACTTC.

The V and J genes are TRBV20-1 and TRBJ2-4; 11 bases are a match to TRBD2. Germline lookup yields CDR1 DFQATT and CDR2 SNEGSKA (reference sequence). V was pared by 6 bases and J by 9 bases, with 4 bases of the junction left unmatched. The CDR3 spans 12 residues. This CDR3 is CSARTSGSIQYF. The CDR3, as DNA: TGCAGTGCGAGGACTAGCGGGTCCATTCAGTACTTC.

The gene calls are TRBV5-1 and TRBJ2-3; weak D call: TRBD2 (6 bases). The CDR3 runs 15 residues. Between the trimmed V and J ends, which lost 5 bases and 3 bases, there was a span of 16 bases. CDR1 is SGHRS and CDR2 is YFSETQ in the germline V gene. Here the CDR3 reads CASSKSPGRTDTQYF. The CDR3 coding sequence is TGCGCCAGCAGTAAATCCCCCGGGAGAACAGATACGCAGTATTTT.

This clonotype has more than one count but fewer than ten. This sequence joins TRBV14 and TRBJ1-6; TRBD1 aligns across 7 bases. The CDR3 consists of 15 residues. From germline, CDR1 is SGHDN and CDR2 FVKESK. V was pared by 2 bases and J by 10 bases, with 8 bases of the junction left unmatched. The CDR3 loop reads CASSQSGDRESPLHF. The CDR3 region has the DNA TGTGCCAGCAGCCAAAGCGGCGACAGGGAGTCACCCCTCCACTTT.

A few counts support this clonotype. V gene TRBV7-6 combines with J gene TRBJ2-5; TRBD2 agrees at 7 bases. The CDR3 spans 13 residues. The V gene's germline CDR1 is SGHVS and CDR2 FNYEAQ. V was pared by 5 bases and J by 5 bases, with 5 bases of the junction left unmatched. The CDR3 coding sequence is TGTGCCAGCAGCCCACTAGCGACCGAGACCCAGTACTTC. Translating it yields CASSPLATETQYF.

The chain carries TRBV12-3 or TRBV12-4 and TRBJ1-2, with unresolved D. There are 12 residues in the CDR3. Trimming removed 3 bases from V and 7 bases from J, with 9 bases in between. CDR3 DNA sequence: TGTGCCAGCAGTTTCGGGTTTACTGGCTACACCTTC. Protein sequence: CASSFGFTGYTF.

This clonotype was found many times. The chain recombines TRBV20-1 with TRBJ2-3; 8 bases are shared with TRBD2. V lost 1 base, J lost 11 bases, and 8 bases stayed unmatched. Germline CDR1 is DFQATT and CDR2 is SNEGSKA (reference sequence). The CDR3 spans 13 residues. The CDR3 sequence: CSARALAGPLQYF. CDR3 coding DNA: TGCAGTGCTAGAGCCCTAGCGGGCCCGTTGCAGTATTTT.

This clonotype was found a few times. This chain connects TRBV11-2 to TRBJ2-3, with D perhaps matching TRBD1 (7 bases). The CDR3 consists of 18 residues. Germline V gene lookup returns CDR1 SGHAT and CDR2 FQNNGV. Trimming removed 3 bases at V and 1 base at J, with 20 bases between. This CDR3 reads CASSLVGVRGEGTDTQYF. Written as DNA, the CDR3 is TGTGCCAGCAGCTTGGTTGGTGTCAGGGGGGAGGGCACAGATACGCAGTATTTT.

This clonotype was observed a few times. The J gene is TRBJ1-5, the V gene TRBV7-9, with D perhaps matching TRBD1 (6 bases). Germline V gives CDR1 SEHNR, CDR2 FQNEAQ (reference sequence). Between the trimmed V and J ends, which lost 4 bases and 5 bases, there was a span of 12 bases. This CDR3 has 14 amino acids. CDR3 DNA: TGTGCCAGCAGCTCGGCAGGGGATCATCAGCCCCAGCATTTT. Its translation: CASSSAGDHQPQHF. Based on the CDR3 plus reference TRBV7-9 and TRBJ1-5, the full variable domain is DTGVSQNPRHKITKRGQNVTFRCDPISEHNRLYWYRQTLGQGPEFLTYFQNEAQLEKSRLLSDRFSAERPKGSFSTLEIQRTEQGDSAMYLCASSSAGDHQPQHFGDGTRLSIL.